What follows is one T cell receptor (beta chain) and its context. TCRdb keeps only in-frame clones here, not all; method: immunoSEQ multiplex PCR. This table holds fewer than 350,000 clones, approximately 92% found once. The data were taken from a study of blood T cell repertoires in COVID-19. This CDR3 region has 14 residues. Trimming took off 2 bases at V and 7 bases at J, with 12 bases between the two ends. Germline V CDR1 and CDR2: SGHVS, FNYEAQ. The TCR originated in a woman in her 30s with COVID-19, enrolled during active disease. The genes are TRBV7-6 and TRBJ2-1; tentative D call: TRBD1 (5 bases). The sequencing sample was made of peripheral blood. Here the CDR3 reads CASSLNTQGNEQFF. The CDR3 region has the DNA TGTGCCAGCAGCTTAAATACTCAGGGAAATGAGCAGTTCTTC. Full variable domain (rest looked up from reference TRBV7-6 and TRBJ2-1): GAGVSQSPRYKVTKRGQDVALRCDPISGHVSLYWYRQALGQGPEFLTYFNYEAQQDKSGLPNDRFSAERPEGSISTLTIQRTEQRDSAMYRCASSLNTQGNEQFFGPGTRLTVL.